These T cell receptor beta chains were read from a single sample in a study of T cell repertoires in cytomegalovirus infection. TCRdb reanalysed the reads using MiXCR and keeps one entry per CDR3 protein. The table includes 60,000 to 75,000 distinct CDR3 sequences, under 5% detected once. Sequenced: PBMCs. Receptors originate from a human donor in good health (CMV status not recorded). Some clones in this sample may be carry-over from other donors' samples. Both conserved end residues are part of each CDR3. Each record gives: D gene, J gene, V gene, clone size, CDR3 protein, CDR3 DNA. D genes are given only for firm matches. Not every row has a clone size; where given, it reads once, few, many or a size class.

>NA|TRBJ1-2|TRBV7-8|many
CASAPASYYGYTF
TGTGCCAGCGCCCCCGCGAGCTACTATGGCTACACCTTC
>NA|TRBJ1-2|TRBV7-2|many
CASSLAVSGYTF
TGTGCCAGCAGCTTGGCTGTGAGTGGCTACACCTTC
>TRBD2|TRBJ2-1|TRBV7-6|many
CASSLRGGGSYNEQFF
TGTGCCAGCAGCTTACGGGGGGGGGGCTCCTACAATGAGCAGTTCTTC
>NA|TRBJ1-1|TRBV5-4|many
CASSATVKHEAFF
TGTGCCAGCAGCGCGACAGTGAAACATGAAGCTTTCTTT
>NA|TRBJ2-7|TRBV28|NA
CASRGLNEQYF
TGTGCCAGCAGGGGGCTCAACGAGCAGTACTTC
>NA|TRBJ1-6|TRBV7-2|many
CASRRGIQRVPLHF
TGTGCCAGCAGAAGGGGGATCCAACGGGTACCCCTCCACTTT
>TRBD2|TRBJ2-3|TRBV7-8|many
CASSPGTSGDTQYF
TGTGCCAGCAGCCCCGGGACTAGTGGAGATACGCAGTATTTT
>NA|TRBJ2-4|TRBV6-5|many
CASSIGRRANIQYF
TGTGCCAGCAGTATCGGACGGCGGGCGAACATTCAGTACTTC
>NA|TRBJ2-1|TRBV7-3|many
CASSLSGASINEQFF
TGTGCCAGCAGCTTAAGTGGCGCCTCAATCAATGAGCAGTTCTTC
>TRBD2|TRBJ2-5|TRBV7-2|many
CASSDSRLAGEVGTQYF
TGTGCCAGCAGCGACAGTAGGCTAGCGGGGGAGGTCGGGACCCAGTACTTC
>TRBD1|TRBJ1-1|TRBV7-2|many
CASSLDRGMNTEAFF
TGTGCCAGCAGCTTAGACAGGGGGATGAACACTGAAGCTTTCTTT
>NA|TRBJ1-5|TRBV4-2|many
CASSQDEGSNQPQHF
TGTGCCAGCAGCCAAGATGAAGGAAGCAATCAGCCCCAGCATTTT
>NA|TRBJ1-2|TRBV5-1|many
CASSLRTDGYGYTF
TGCGCCAGCAGCTTGAGGACGGATGGCTATGGCTACACCTTC
>TRBD1|TRBJ1-3|TRBV7-2|many
CASSPRQGSGNTIYF
TGTGCCAGCAGCCCACGACAGGGCTCTGGAAACACCATATATTTT
>NA|TRBJ1-5|TRBV7-2|many
CASSLEAGSNQPQHF
TGTGCCAGCAGCTTAGAGGCCGGCAGCAATCAGCCCCAGCATTTT
>TRBD1|TRBJ1-2|TRBV7-9|many
CASSHSGQGANGYTF
TGTGCCAGCAGCCACTCTGGACAGGGGGCTAATGGCTACACCTTC
>TRBD1|TRBJ1-2|TRBV19|many
CASSTPGQGAYGYTF
TGTGCCAGTAGTACCCCGGGACAGGGAGCTTATGGCTACACCTTC
>TRBD1|TRBJ1-6|TRBV28|many
CASSTGTGGRSPLHF
TGTGCCAGCAGTACTGGGACAGGGGGACGATCACCCCTCCACTTT
>NA|TRBJ2-5|TRBV7-8|many
CASRANPRETQYF
TGTGCCAGCAGGGCCAATCCAAGGGAGACCCAGTACTTC
>TRBD2|TRBJ2-1|TRBV12-3/TRBV12-4|NA
CASSLREGLNEQFF
TGTGCCAGCAGTTTGCGGGAGGGCCTCAATGAGCAGTTCTTC
>TRBD1|TRBJ2-7|TRBV7-2|many
CASSRDGQGEQYF
TGTGCCAGCAGCCGGGACGGACAGGGCGAGCAGTACTTC
>NA|TRBJ2-1|TRBV29-1|many
CSVSGSSYNEQFF
TGCAGCGTTAGCGGTAGCTCCTACAATGAGCAGTTCTTC
>NA|TRBJ1-5|TRBV7-2|many
CASSLIGRQPQHF
TGTGCCAGCAGCCTTATAGGACGGCAGCCCCAGCATTTT
>NA|TRBJ2-1|TRBV7-2|many
CASSRTANEQFF
TGTGCCAGCAGTCGGACTGCAAATGAGCAGTTCTTC
>TRBD2|TRBJ2-1|TRBV7-8|many
CASSLLADAYNEQFF
TGTGCCAGCAGCTTACTAGCGGATGCCTACAATGAGCAGTTCTTC
>NA|TRBJ2-6|TRBV7-2|many
CASSFPGRGAGANVLTF
TGTGCCAGCAGCTTTCCTGGACGGGGAGCAGGGGCCAACGTCCTGACTTTC
>NA|TRBJ2-7|TRBV7-2|many
CASSLTPSPLSYEQYF
TGTGCCAGCAGCTTAACTCCTTCCCCACTCTCCTACGAGCAGTACTTC
>NA|TRBJ2-2|TRBV7-6|many
CASSFIQGGELFF
TGTGCCAGCAGCTTCATCCAGGGGGGGGAGCTGTTTTTT
>TRBD2|TRBJ2-3|TRBV5-6|few
CASGLGASGGDTQYF
TGTGCCAGCGGCTTGGGGGCTAGCGGGGGAGATACGCAGTATTTT